This T cell receptor beta chain was identified during a study of OX40 agonist ivuxolimab in advanced cancers. Trimming left V 0 bases short and J 4 bases short, with 11 bases between. Germline CDR1 is SGDLS and CDR2 is YYNGEE. The CDR3 length is 15 residues. Method: immunoSEQ multiplex PCR; TCRdb's copy keeps in-frame clones and lacks some. The sample lists approximately 90,000 clones, around 88% occurring once. The TCR comes from an adult with an advanced solid tumor such as melanoma, head and neck, liver or kidney cancer. The J gene is TRBJ1-3, the V gene TRBV9; D is ambiguous. The source was CD4+ or CD8+ T cells sorted from blood, collected in a trial of the OX40 agonist ivuxolimab. The CDR3 loop is CASSVAPGRGNTIYF. The CDR3 region has the DNA TGTGCCAGCAGCGTAGCCCCCGGGCGCGGAAACACCATATATTTT.